Each of the 30 T cell receptor beta chains below was sequenced from the same sample in a study of blood T cells in healthy people across ages. A J-beta primer mix and a sample-barcoded 5' primer were used in a second PCR of roughly 7 to 12 cycles. MiXCR, run by TCRdb on the 5' RACE reads, gives a single entry per CDR3 protein. The data contain about 1.6 million distinct CDR3 sequences, about 31% of them singletons. Sequenced: blood. The receptors come from a woman aged 30 to 39 in good health.

The CDR3 reads CASSSGRAVTEAFF. The CDR3, as DNA: TGTGCCAGCAGCTCGGGGCGGGCGGTCACTGAAGCTTTCTTT. V usage is TRBV5-6 and J usage is TRBJ1-1, with D perhaps matching TRBD1 (5 bases). The V and J ends lost 3 bases and 4 bases respectively, with 13 bases between them. There are 14 residues in the CDR3. Germline-derived CDR1 and CDR2 are SGHDT and YYEEEE.

DNA for the CDR3: TGTGCCACCGAAACCATTGGGGGCAGACCCCATCTCGGAGAGACCCAGTACTTC. The encoded protein is CATETIGGRPHLGETQYF. The chain joins TRBV28 to TRBJ2-5, with a tentative D call TRBD1 (6 bases). Trimming pared 10 bases from V and 4 bases from J, leaving 31 bases between. Germline V lookup: CDR1 MDHEN, CDR2 SYDVKM. This CDR3 region has 18 residues. The full variable domain, completed using reference TRBV28 and TRBJ2-5, is DVKVTQSSRYLVKRTGEKVFLECVQDMDHENMFWYRQDPGLGLRLIYFSYDVKMKEKGDIPEGYSVSREKKERFSLILESASTNQTSMYLCATETIGGRPHLGETQYFGPGTRLLVL.

A few counts support this clonotype. The V gene is TRBV9, the J gene TRBJ1-2, with D hard to call. Germline CDR1 and CDR2: SGDLS and YYNGEE. V was trimmed by 3 bases and J by 4 bases, leaving 16 bases between them. The CDR3 length is 15 residues. Here the CDR3 reads CASSGGVGDGYGYTF. As DNA, the CDR3 is TGTGCCAGCAGCGGCGGCGTTGGGGATGGCTATGGCTACACCTTC.

The chain joins TRBV6-5 to TRBJ1-2; D is unresolved. V lost 0 bases, J lost 5 bases, and 13 bases lay in between. Looked up from germline, CDR1 is MNHEY and CDR2 is SVGAGI. The CDR3 covers 15 residues. CDR3 DNA sequence: TGTGCCAGCAGTTACTCGCGGGAGGCCCCATATGGCTACACCTTC. Translation gives CASSYSREAPYGYTF.

This sequence joins TRBV7-8 and TRBJ1-6; TRBD1 agrees at 7 bases. The length of the CDR3 is 16 residues. Looked up from germline, CDR1 is SGHVS and CDR2 is FQNEAQ. Trimming took 3 bases from V and 8 from J; bases not matched to a gene: 10. The CDR3 is CASSLDRPGSDSPLHF. The CDR3 DNA sequence: TGTGCCAGCAGCTTGGACAGGCCCGGTTCGGATTCACCCCTCCACTTT.

The chain couples TRBV24-1 to TRBJ2-1; D remains unclear. The V end was cut by 0 bases, the J end by 0 bases, with 8 bases between. The CDR3 sequence is 16 residues long. Germline V gene data show CDR1 as KGHDR and CDR2 as SFDVKD. DNA of the CDR3: TGTGCCACCAGTGATTTGGGCAGCAGCTCCTACAATGAGCAGTTCTTC. It specifies CATSDLGSSSYNEQFF.

The genes are TRBV29-1 and TRBJ2-7; TRBD1 aligns across 12 bases. CDR3 length: 13 residues. Losses at the gene ends were 6 bases for V and 6 bases for J; bases not matched to a gene: 6. Germline V lookup: CDR1 SQVTM, CDR2 ANQGSEA. CDR3 residues: CSVGTGGFPEQYF. The CDR3 DNA follows: TGCAGCGTGGGGACAGGGGGCTTTCCCGAGCAGTACTTC.

This clonotype was seen many times. This rearrangement joins TRBV20-1 to TRBJ2-1; 8 nucleotides agree with TRBD2. This CDR3 contains 15 residues. The junction had 8 bases not matched to a gene; V was cut back by 0 bases and J by 7 bases. The germline V gene encodes CDR1 DFQATT and CDR2 SNEGSKA (reference sequence). This CDR3 is CSARDPGGPQNEQFF. DNA for the CDR3: TGCAGTGCTAGAGATCCGGGAGGGCCGCAGAATGAGCAGTTCTTC.

The J gene is TRBJ2-5, the V gene TRBV20-1, with 7 bases matching TRBD1. Germline V gene lookup returns CDR1 DFQATT and CDR2 SNEGSKA (reference sequence). This CDR3 contains 13 residues. J lost 2 bases, V lost 2 bases, and 2 bases had no gene match. CDR3 nucleotides: TGCAGTGCTAGATTGGACAGGCAAGAGACCCAGTACTTC. It encodes CSARLDRQETQYF.

In this sample, this clonotype turned up a few times. The chain couples TRBV2 to TRBJ2-7; D tentatively reads TRBD1 or TRBD2 (5 bases each). The CDR3 extends over 16 amino acids. V lost 6 bases to trimming and J lost 6 bases, with 24 bases between them. Germline CDR1 reads SNHLY; CDR2 reads FYNNEI. The CDR3 reads CASRGDWGKGAREQYF. CDR3 nucleotides: TGTGCCAGCAGGGGGGATTGGGGAAAAGGAGCCCGCGAGCAGTACTTC.

The chain combines TRBV4-1 with TRBJ2-3, with 10 nucleotides matching TRBD2. Germline V gene sequence: CDR1 MGHRA, CDR2 YSYEKL. This CDR3 has 16 amino acids. V was pared by 1 base and J by 3 bases, with 4 bases of the junction left unmatched. The CDR3 region has the DNA TGCGCCAGCAGCCAAGCAAGCGGGGGGGCAACAGATACGCAGTATTTT. Translated, it gives CASSQASGGATDTQYF.

The genes are TRBV7-8 and TRBJ2-1; 10 bases map to TRBD2. V was clipped by 1 base and J by 2 bases; unmatched bases: 2. The CDR3 consists of 16 residues. The V gene's germline CDR1 is SGHVS and CDR2 FQNEAQ. As DNA, the CDR3 is TGTGCCAGCAGCTTAGAGCTAGCGGGAGCCTACAATGAGCAGTTCTTC. It is translated as CASSLELAGAYNEQFF.

The CDR3, as DNA: TGCAGTGCTAAGGTATCGGGTTACAATGAGCAGTTCTTC. Translation gives CSAKVSGYNEQFF. V and J are TRBV20-1 and TRBJ2-1; the D is unclear. CDR1 and CDR2 from the germline V gene are DFQATT and SNEGSKA (reference sequence). The CDR3 is made up of 13 amino acids. V was shortened by 4 bases and J by 4 bases, with 11 bases between the two germline ends.

In its sample, this clonotype was seen many times. Compared with germline, one end of the junction differs, possibly owing to a read error. The chain recombines TRBV3-1 with TRBJ2-5; no clear D gene. Germline V gene sequence: CDR1 LGHDT, CDR2 YNNKEL (reference sequence). The CDR3 runs 13 residues. CDR3 loop: CASSQGRLETQYF. The CDR3 nucleotides read TGCGCCAGCAGCCAAGGGCGATTAGAGACCCAGTACTTC.

This clonotype was recorded a few times. The chain employs TRBV20-1 and TRBJ2-7; 7 bases agree with TRBD2. With 0 bases clipped from V and 2 bases from J, the junction kept 4 bases outside the gene matches. Per the germline V gene, CDR1 is DFQATT and CDR2 is SNEGSKA (reference sequence). The CDR3 sequence is 14 residues long. In nucleotides, the CDR3 is TGCAGTGCTAGAGATCTAGCGGAGACCTACGAGCAGTACTTC. This codes for CSARDLAETYEQYF.

The CDR3 here is CASLAPMNEQFF. The CDR3 nucleotides read TGTGCCAGCTTAGCCCCAATGAATGAGCAGTTCTTC. The chain has TRBV12-3 or TRBV12-4 and TRBJ2-1; D is unclear. The CDR3 contains 12 residues. V gave up 8 bases and J gave up 7 bases, with 12 bases separating them.

This clonotype was found once. J is TRBJ2-3 and V is TRBV20-1; 7 bases agree with TRBD1. The germline V gene has CDR1 DFQATT and CDR2 SNEGSKA (reference sequence). J lost 0 bases, V lost 3 bases, and 9 bases had no gene match. This CDR3 comprises 16 residues. CDR3 bases: TGCAGTGCTAGGGAACAGGGGACCTTTAGCACAGATACGCAGTATTTT. As protein: CSAREQGTFSTDTQYF.

The chain carries TRBV29-1 and TRBJ2-4; D not certain. Germline CDR1 is SQVTM and CDR2 is ANQGSEA. The CDR3 loop spans 13 amino acids. Trimming pared 6 bases from V and 3 bases from J, leaving 12 bases between. The CDR3 bases are TGCAGCGTCGCAAGTGAGGACAAAAACATTCAGTACTTC. It yields the protein CSVASEDKNIQYF.

This clonotype showed up just a few times. V usage is TRBV9 and J usage is TRBJ2-1; D might be TRBD2 (5 bases). This CDR3 has 16 residues. Germline-derived CDR1 and CDR2 are SGDLS and YYNGEE. V was cut by 4 bases and J by 7 bases, with 21 bases left in between. CDR3 nucleotides: TGTGCCAGCAGCTCCCTAACCTACAGTGGGAGAAATGAGCAGTTCTTC. Its protein is CASSSLTYSGRNEQFF.

This clonotype was found a few times. V gene TRBV6-1 combines with J gene TRBJ2-1, with D perhaps TRBD1 (6 bases). This CDR3 is built from 14 residues. The germline V and J ends were trimmed by 4 bases and 4 bases, with 11 bases remaining between them. Germline-derived CDR1 and CDR2 are MNHNS and SASEGT. Here the CDR3 DNA reads TGTGCCAGCAGTGGATCGGACAGATACAATGAGCAGTTCTTC. This codes for CASSGSDRYNEQFF.

The chain joins TRBV7-9 to TRBJ2-5; TRBD2 agrees at 10 bases. This CDR3 has 15 amino acids. Per germline, CDR1 SEHNR and CDR2 FQNEAQ (reference sequence). The ends lost 6 bases at V and 4 bases at J; junction bases unmatched: 8. CDR3 region: CASSPAGGPVETQYF. Written as DNA, the CDR3 is TGTGCCAGCAGTCCAGCGGGAGGGCCGGTAGAGACCCAGTACTTC.

The CDR3 DNA is TGCGCCAGCAGCAAAACAGGGGTGGAAGACGAGCAGTACTTC. It encodes CASSKTGVEDEQYF. The V and J genes are TRBV5-1 and TRBJ2-7; 7 bases map to TRBD1. Germline V lookup: CDR1 SGHRS, CDR2 YFSETQ. The CDR3 extends over 14 amino acids. V dropped 4 bases and J dropped 5; count of bases not matched to a gene: 9.

The chain is built from TRBV11-2 and TRBJ1-1; no clear D. CDR1 and CDR2 (germline): SGHAT, FQNNGV. This CDR3 is 13 amino acids long. The V end was cut by 4 bases, the J end by 7 bases, with 13 bases between. In nucleotides, the CDR3 is TGTGCCAGCAGCTCGCACCCTCGGGTTGAAGCTTTCTTT. This translates into CASSSHPRVEAFF.

This chain connects TRBV7-8 to TRBJ2-2; no reliable D call. This CDR3 has 14 residues. Trimming shortened V by 5 bases and J by 0 bases, and 7 bases separated the two germline ends. Germline V gene data show CDR1 as SGHVS and CDR2 as FQNEAQ. This CDR3 reads CASSDQPNTGELFF. The CDR3 DNA follows: TGTGCCAGCAGCGACCAGCCGAACACCGGGGAGCTGTTTTTT.

The chain uses TRBV29-1 and TRBJ1-2; D gene unclear. There are 15 residues in the CDR3. Germline V gives CDR1 SQVTM, CDR2 ANQGSEA. Trimming left V 4 bases short and J 8 bases short, with 23 bases between. The CDR3 region has the DNA TGCAGCGTTGGAGAGCGGGGAGGCGAAGGTTGGGGCTACACCTTC. Protein sequence: CSVGERGGEGWGYTF.

This clonotype has a handful of counts. The chain carries TRBV27 and TRBJ2-2; 8 bases are a match to TRBD1. CDR1 is MNHEY, CDR2 SMNVEV, per germline (reference sequence). The ends lost 6 bases at V and 4 bases at J; junction bases unmatched: 7. The CDR3 totals 15 residues. CDR3 protein: CASSPDRVATGELFF. CDR3 nucleotides: TGTGCCAGCAGCCCGGACAGGGTGGCCACCGGGGAGCTGTTTTTT.

This clonotype was detected many times. This chain links TRBV20-1 with TRBJ2-7; no clear D. Germline values: CDR1 DFQATT, CDR2 SNEGSKA (reference sequence). Trimming removed 0 bases at V and 3 bases at J, with 9 bases between. This CDR3 is built from 13 residues. CDR3 nucleotides: TGCAGTGCTAGAGAGGGCCCCCTCTACGAGCAGTACTTC. It translates to CSAREGPLYEQYF.

The rearrangement links TRBV4-1 to TRBJ1-4; TRBD1 might be the D (6 bases). V gave up 4 bases and J gave up 8 bases, with 14 bases separating them. Germline CDR1 reads MGHRA; CDR2 reads YSYEKL. CDR3 length equals 14 residues. The CDR3: CASSRIGGHEKLFF. The CDR3 coding sequence is TGCGCCAGCAGCCGCATTGGGGGGCACGAAAAACTGTTTTTT.

This clonotype was detected only once. The chain carries TRBV9 and TRBJ2-3; D gene unclear. V lost 4 bases, J lost 7 bases, and 13 bases lay in between. CDR3 length: 13 residues. The germline CDR1 and CDR2 sequences are SGDLS and YYNGEE. CDR3 in amino acids: CASSIGFGNTQYF. The CDR3 DNA sequence: TGTGCCAGCAGCATAGGTTTCGGTAATACGCAGTATTTT.

This rearrangement joins TRBV7-8 to TRBJ2-3; D gene ambiguous. This CDR3 comprises 17 residues. Germline loops: CDR1 SGHVS, CDR2 FQNEAQ. V lost 2 bases to trimming and J lost 4 bases, with 19 bases between them. In DNA, the CDR3 is TGTGCCAGCAGCTTAAGATCGCGTGGACCCCGCGCAGATACGCAGTATTTT. The encoded protein is CASSLRSRGPRADTQYF.